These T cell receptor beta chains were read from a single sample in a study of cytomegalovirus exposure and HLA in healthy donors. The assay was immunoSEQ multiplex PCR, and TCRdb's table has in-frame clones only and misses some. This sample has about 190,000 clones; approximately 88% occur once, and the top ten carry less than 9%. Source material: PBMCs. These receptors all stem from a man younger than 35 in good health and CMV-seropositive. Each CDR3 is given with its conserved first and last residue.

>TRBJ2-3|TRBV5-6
CASSLFFLAGGDTDTQYF
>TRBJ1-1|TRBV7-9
CASSLSAGNTEAFF
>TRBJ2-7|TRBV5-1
CASSLESLAVGGYEQYF
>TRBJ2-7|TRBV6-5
CASSNGQGTYEQYF
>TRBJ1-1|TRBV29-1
CSGNTLDRGLAEAFF
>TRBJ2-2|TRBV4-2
CASSPEGGRNTGELFF
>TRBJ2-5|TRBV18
CASSPVQVEETQYF
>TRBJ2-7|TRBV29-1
CSSSQGAYYEQYF
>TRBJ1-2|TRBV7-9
CASSQGQYGYTF
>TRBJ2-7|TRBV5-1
CASSLDGVSSEQYF
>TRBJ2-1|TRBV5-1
CASSLGGLGNYNEQFF
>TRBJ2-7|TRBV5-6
CASSFLDSSPLQYF
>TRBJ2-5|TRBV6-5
CASSPGSGNLETQYF
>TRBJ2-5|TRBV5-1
CASSLGSYETQYF